Below are 26 T cell receptor beta chains sequenced from a single sample in a study of T cells in Graves' hyperthyroidism and ophthalmopathy. TCR beta CDR3 region amplification was performed from RNA transcripts. HTBI primers were the set used in a first-round RT-PCR of the TCR CDR3. TCRdb processed the multiplex PCR reads anew with MiXCR; each CDR3 protein has one entry. This table has fewer than 900,000 distinct CDR3 sequences, about 17% appearing once. The sample was blood. These receptors were obtained from a young man with Graves' hyperthyroidism.

Many counts were recorded for this clonotype. The chain combines TRBV6-1 with TRBJ2-2; TRBD2 agrees at 8 bases. CDR3 length: 17 residues. Unmatched junction bases numbered 10, after V lost 1 base and J lost 6 bases. Germline CDR1 MNHNS, CDR2 SASEGT. CDR3 region: CASSEGVGRAWAGELFF. CDR3 bases: TGTGCCAGCAGTGAAGGTGTCGGGAGGGCCTGGGCCGGGGAGCTGTTTTTT.

This clonotype has just a few counts. In nucleotides, the CDR3 is TGTGCCAGCAGTTTCCAGAGGATAGCTGGTTATGCGCAGTATTTT. Encoded protein: CASSFQRIAGYAQYF. The V gene is TRBV2, the J gene TRBJ2-3, with unresolved D. V was pared by 5 bases and J by 10 bases, with 22 bases between. CDR1 is SNHLY and CDR2 is FYNNEI in the germline V gene. This CDR3 is 15 amino acids long.

The sample holds many counts of this clonotype. This chain uses TRBV3-1 with TRBJ2-1; 13 bases are a match to TRBD2. With 1 base clipped from V and 6 bases from J, the junction kept 3 bases outside the gene matches. The CDR3 loop spans 16 amino acids. CDR1 is LGHDT and CDR2 is YNNKEL in the germline V gene (reference sequence). DNA for the CDR3: TGTGCCAGCAGCCAAGGACTAGCGGGAGGTAGCAATGAGCAGTTCTTC. Amino acid sequence: CASSQGLAGGSNEQFF.

V is TRBV11-3 and J is TRBJ2-3, with TRBD2 matching 13 bases. The germline gives CDR1 SGHNT, CDR2 YENEEA. The CDR3 runs 21 residues. J was trimmed by 4 bases and V by 5 bases; bases with no gene match: 21. CDR3 residues: CASSLRPRNTELAGGPDTQYF. CDR3 sequence (DNA): TGTGCCAGCAGCCTGAGGCCCAGAAATACGGAACTAGCGGGAGGGCCAGATACGCAGTATTTT.

The J gene is TRBJ2-1, the V gene TRBV24-1, with 9 nucleotides matching TRBD1. Germline CDR1 KGHDR, CDR2 SFDVKD. The J segment lost 4 bases and the V segment lost 3 bases, leaving 6 bases of the junction unmatched. CDR3 length: 16 residues. CDR3 residues: CATSDPGTGIYNEQFF. The CDR3 DNA is TGTGCCACCAGTGATCCCGGGACAGGGATATACAATGAGCAGTTCTTC.

The gene calls are TRBV11-2 and TRBJ2-1; D is perhaps TRBD2 (5 bases). V lost 4 bases and J 7 bases, leaving 8 bases between the germline ends. The CDR3 contains 12 residues. Germline V CDR1 and CDR2: SGHAT, FQNNGV. DNA of the CDR3: TGTGCCAGCAGCTGGAGGCGGAATGAGCAGTTCTTC. This translates into CASSWRRNEQFF.

The chain recombines TRBV20-1 with TRBJ2-1; 8 nucleotides match TRBD2. Looked up from germline, CDR1 is DFQATT and CDR2 is SNEGSKA (reference sequence). V trimming: 6 bases; J trimming: 4 bases; junction bases outside the gene matches: 8. The CDR3 length is 14 residues. The CDR3 sequence is CSALLASGYNEQFF. Written as DNA, the CDR3 is TGCAGTGCCCTGTTGGCTAGCGGGTACAATGAGCAGTTCTTC.

Many counts were recorded for this clonotype. This rearrangement joins TRBV27 to TRBJ2-1; no definite D call. The CDR3 is 13 amino acids. Germline V lookup: CDR1 MNHEY, CDR2 SMNVEV (reference sequence). V was cut by 1 base and J by 5 bases, with 6 bases left in between. CDR3 bases: TGTGCCAGCAGTTTATTGGCAAACAATGAGCAGTTCTTC. Its translation is CASSLLANNEQFF.

The chain employs TRBV19 and TRBJ1-2; 8 bases are a match to TRBD1. V shed 7 bases and J 3 bases; nucleotides not matched to a gene: 1. CDR1 and CDR2 from the germline V gene are LNHDA and SQIVND (reference sequence). The CDR3 totals 12 residues. The CDR3 DNA reads TGTGCCAGTACGGACAGGGACTATGGCTACACCTTC. It translates to CASTDRDYGYTF.

This clonotype was counted a few times. J is TRBJ2-7 and V is TRBV4-2; 11 bases are a match to TRBD2. The germline V gene has CDR1 LGHNA and CDR2 YNFKEQ. The CDR3 is 18 amino acids. V was clipped by 0 bases and J by 3 bases; unmatched bases: 10. CDR3 loop: CASSQDPGLAGIFYEQYF. The DNA for the CDR3 is TGTGCCAGCAGCCAAGATCCTGGACTAGCGGGTATCTTCTACGAGCAGTACTTC.

The chain employs TRBV30 and TRBJ2-6; D ambiguous. Germline V gene data show CDR1 as GTSNPN and CDR2 as SVGIG (reference sequence). CDR3 length: 13 residues. V gave up 2 bases and J gave up 4 bases, with 6 bases separating them. The CDR3 protein is CAWSIGGANVLTF. CDR3 in DNA: TGTGCCTGGAGTATCGGGGGGGCCAACGTCCTGACTTTC.

The genes are TRBV7-9 and TRBJ2-7, with no clear D. V was clipped by 1 base and J by 7 bases, with 11 bases between them. Germline V lookup: CDR1 SEHNR, CDR2 FQNEAQ (reference sequence). CDR3 length: 13 residues. The DNA for the CDR3 is TGTGCCAGCAGCTTAGAGCCTACATTGGAGCAGTACTTC. This sequence encodes CASSLEPTLEQYF.

About this clonotype itself: The junction departs from germline at one end; a sequencing error may be responsible. The chain links TRBV19 to TRBJ2-1; 7 nucleotides agree with TRBD1. Per the germline V gene, CDR1 is LNHDA and CDR2 is SQIVND (reference sequence). This CDR3 region has 14 residues. The CDR3 DNA sequence: TGTGCCAGTAGTATCACCGGGACAGACAATGAACAGTTCTTC. It specifies CASSITGTDNEQFF.

This clonotype was recorded many times. CDR3 sequence (DNA): TGTGCCAGCAGTTTATCGGCGGGAGCTTCCCACGAGCAGTACTTC. Encoded protein: CASSLSAGASHEQYF. The rearrangement uses TRBV28 and TRBJ2-7; the match to TRBD2 covers 7 bases. The ends lost 1 base at V and 5 bases at J; junction bases unmatched: 8. Germline CDR1 is MDHEN and CDR2 is SYDVKM. This CDR3 has 15 amino acids. The complete variable domain, with remaining parts taken from reference TRBV28 and TRBJ2-7, reads DVKVTQSSRYLVKRTGEKVFLECVQDMDHENMFWYRQDPGLGLRLIYFSYDVKMKEKGDIPEGYSVSREKKERFSLILESASTNQTSMYLCASSLSAGASHEQYFGPGTRLTVT.

This clonotype was counted many times. This sequence joins TRBV18 and TRBJ2-1; 8 bases map to TRBD1. The CDR3 length is 14 residues. J gave up 4 bases and V 3 bases, and 2 bases lay outside the gene matches. Germline CDR1 is KGHSH and CDR2 is LQKENI. CDR3 coding DNA: TGTGCCAGCTCACCTTGGACAGGGTACAATGAGCAGTTCTTC. Translating gives CASSPWTGYNEQFF.

This clonotype was counted between two and nine times. The chain links TRBV29-1 to TRBJ2-2; 7 bases agree with TRBD2. The CDR3 is made up of 13 amino acids. J lost 1 base, V lost 6 bases, and 2 bases had no gene match. Germline V gives CDR1 SQVTM, CDR2 ANQGSEA. DNA for the CDR3: TGCAGCGTCGCTAGCGGGAACACCGGGGAGCTGTTTTTT. Amino acid sequence: CSVASGNTGELFF.

V gene TRBV4-1 combines with J gene TRBJ1-1; 9 bases are a match to TRBD1. The V gene end was trimmed by 2 bases and the J gene end by 6 bases; junction bases not matched to a gene: 10. This CDR3 has 16 amino acids. Germline V gives CDR1 MGHRA, CDR2 YSYEKL. CDR3 bases: TGCGCCAGCAGCCAAACCCCGGGACAGGGCTTAGCTGAAGCTTTCTTT. Translated, it gives CASSQTPGQGLAEAFF.

As regards this clonotype: Since no conserved phenylalanine or tryptophan closes the CDR3, a read error is the likely cause. The chain is built from TRBV6-1 and TRBJ2-5; D is perhaps TRBD1 or TRBD2 (6 bases each). Trimming shortened V by 6 bases and J by 5 bases, and 16 bases separated the two germline ends. Germline V gene lookup returns CDR1 MNHNS and CDR2 SASEGT. CDR3 length equals 14 residues. CDR3 loop: CASRAPGGGETQYL. As DNA, the CDR3 is TGTGCCAGCAGGGCGCCCGGGGGCGGGGAGACCCAGTACCTC.

Ten or more counts support this clonotype. The chain recombines TRBV11-2 with TRBJ2-7, with TRBD2 matching over 10 bases. V lost 5 bases to trimming and J lost 4 bases; unmatched junction nucleotides: 8. This CDR3 is 15 amino acids long. Germline-derived CDR1 and CDR2 are SGHAT and FQNNGV. The CDR3 is CASSQGLGLAYEQYF. Here the CDR3 DNA reads TGTGCCAGCAGCCAAGGTCTGGGACTAGCGTACGAGCAGTACTTC.

This clonotype has ten or more counts. This rearrangement joins TRBV19 to TRBJ2-3, with TRBD2 identical over 7 bases. The germline gives CDR1 LNHDA, CDR2 SQIVND (reference sequence). Unmatched junction bases numbered 3, after V lost 4 bases and J lost 5 bases. This CDR3 has 13 amino acids. CDR3 nucleotide sequence: TGTGCCAGTAGTAGCGGGAGAATAGATACGCAGTATTTT. Encoded protein: CASSSGRIDTQYF.

The rearrangement links TRBV30 to TRBJ1-1; no clear D. CDR3 length: 13 amino acids. V dropped 2 bases and J dropped 1 base, with 8 bases sitting between them. In germline, CDR1 is GTSNPN, CDR2 SVGIG (reference sequence). CDR3 coding DNA: TGTGCCTGGAGTCCGGGTCCGAACACTGAAGCTTTCTTT. Translating it yields CAWSPGPNTEAFF.

The CDR3, as DNA: TGTGCCAGCAGTTTAAAGCAGGTCCGGGCCAACGTCCTGACTTTC. Residues: CASSLKQVRANVLTF. The chain uses TRBV28 and TRBJ2-6; unclear D gene. The V gene's germline CDR1 is MDHEN and CDR2 SYDVKM. Trimming stripped 2 bases from V and 5 bases from J, with 10 bases between. The CDR3 totals 15 residues.

The table lists this clonotype with many counts. The chain uses TRBV27 and TRBJ2-1, with a tentative D call TRBD2 (5 bases). Germline lookup yields CDR1 MNHEY and CDR2 SMNVEV (reference sequence). CDR3 length: 16 amino acids. The V and J ends lost 5 bases and 0 bases respectively, with 14 bases between them. The CDR3 sequence is CASSHPGKSSYNEQFF. The CDR3 DNA sequence: TGTGCCAGCAGTCACCCGGGAAAGAGCTCCTACAATGAGCAGTTCTTC.

There are many counts of this clonotype. V usage is TRBV7-9 and J usage is TRBJ2-7; 8 bases fit TRBD1. The CDR3 contains 15 residues. Looked up from germline, CDR1 is SEHNR and CDR2 is FQNEAQ (reference sequence). V was pared by 7 bases and J by 3 bases, with 11 bases of the junction left unmatched. The CDR3 coding sequence is TGTGCCAGCACTGCCCCCGGACAGGGCCGCTACGAGCAGTACTTC. This encodes CASTAPGQGRYEQYF.

This clonotype has ten or more counts. The chain employs TRBV7-2 and TRBJ2-3; 12 bases are a match to TRBD2. V gave up 5 bases and J gave up 3 bases; unmatched junction bases: 9. Germline V gene data show CDR1 as SGHTA and CDR2 as FQGNSA. The length of the CDR3 is 17 residues. CDR3 bases: TGTGCCAGCAGCCCATGGACTAGCGGGATAGGGACAGATACGCAGTATTTT. Encoded protein: CASSPWTSGIGTDTQYF.

This clonotype was seen more than once but under ten times. J is TRBJ2-5 and V is TRBV5-1; possibly TRBD1 for D (5 bases). Trimming removed 4 bases from V and 0 bases from J, with 25 bases in between. Germline loops: CDR1 SGHRS, CDR2 YFSETQ. The CDR3 is made up of 19 amino acids. This chain's CDR3 is CASSGVSSDSRLYQETQYF. For the CDR3, the DNA is TGCGCCAGCAGCGGGGTCAGTAGTGACAGCAGACTTTACCAAGAGACCCAGTACTTC.